Presented here are 6 T cell receptor beta chains from one specimen sequenced in a study of T cells in Graves' hyperthyroidism and ophthalmopathy. Amplification of TCR beta CDR3 regions was performed using RNA transcripts as template. The HTBI primer set drove a first-round RT-PCR of the TCR CDR3. In TCRdb, the multiplex PCR reads were re-called with MiXCR into one record per CDR3 protein. The table records roughly 740,000 distinct CDR3 sequences, about 15% of them present only once. The sequencing sample was made of blood. Every receptor here comes from a young man with Graves' hyperthyroidism.

The chain couples TRBV20-1 to TRBJ2-7; possible D gene TRBD2, 6 bases. The CDR3 runs 14 residues. Trimming shortened V by 1 base and J by 5 bases, and 15 bases separated the two germline ends. Germline assignment: CDR1 DFQATT and CDR2 SNEGSKA (reference sequence). For the CDR3, the DNA is TGCAGTGCTAGAGGCGGGACCACGGCCGACGAGCAGTACTTC. This translates into CSARGGTTADEQYF.

Regarding this clonotype: This clone may be a read error of a much larger clone one base away. This chain joins TRBV7-3 and TRBJ2-1, with TRBD2 identical over 7 bases. Germline lookup yields CDR1 SGHTA and CDR2 FQGTGA. J gave up 5 bases and V 2 bases, and 6 bases lay outside the gene matches. The CDR3 has 15 residues. The CDR3: CASSLEPAGNNEQFF. The CDR3 DNA reads TGTGCCAGCAGCTTAGAACCAGCGGGGAACAATGAGCAGTTCTTC.

A note on this clonotype: The junction departs from germline at one end; a sequencing error may be responsible. The rearrangement joins TRBV29-1 to TRBJ1-4; no definite D call. The CDR3 sequence is 14 residues long. Germline V CDR1 and CDR2: SQVTM, ANQGSEA. The CDR3 is CSASHRATSEKLFF. DNA of the CDR3: TGCAGCGCTTCCCACCGGGCCACTAGTGAAAAACTGTTTTTT.

The table lists this clonotype with many counts. The chain carries TRBV20-1 and TRBJ2-7; 8 bases are shared with TRBD1. The trim removed 6 bases at V and 2 bases at J, leaving 3 bases unmatched. CDR3 length equals 12 residues. Per germline, CDR1 DFQATT and CDR2 SNEGSKA (reference sequence). The CDR3 coding sequence is TGCAGTGCCCGGACAGGGCCCTACGAGCAGTACTTC. Encoded protein: CSARTGPYEQYF.

The table lists this clonotype with a few counts. The chain has TRBV28 and TRBJ1-6; D is undetermined. The CDR3 totals 15 residues. Germline V gives CDR1 MDHEN, CDR2 SYDVKM. Between the trimmed V and J ends, which lost 4 bases and 2 bases, there was a span of 9 bases. CDR3 DNA: TGTGCCAGCAGTTCAGGAGACCCCTATAATTCACCCCTCCACTTT. Translated: CASSSGDPYNSPLHF.

This clonotype appeared a few times. The chain recombines TRBV11-3 with TRBJ2-5; 13 bases line up with TRBD2. Germline trimming cut 5 bases from V and 2 bases from J; bases unmatched to any gene: 11. This CDR3 is built from 18 residues. CDR1 is SGHNT and CDR2 is YENEEA in the germline V gene. CDR3 sequence: CASSPGLAGVSGQETQYF. The CDR3 nucleotides are TGTGCCAGCAGCCCTGGACTAGCGGGAGTGTCGGGACAAGAGACCCAGTACTTC. Supplemented by reference TRBV11-3 and TRBJ2-5, the full variable domain reads EAGVVQSPRYKIIEKKQPVAFWCNPISGHNTLYWYLQNLGQGPELLIRYENEEAVDDSQLPKDRFSAERLKGVDSTLKIQPAELGDSAVYLCASSPGLAGVSGQETQYFGPGTRLLVL.